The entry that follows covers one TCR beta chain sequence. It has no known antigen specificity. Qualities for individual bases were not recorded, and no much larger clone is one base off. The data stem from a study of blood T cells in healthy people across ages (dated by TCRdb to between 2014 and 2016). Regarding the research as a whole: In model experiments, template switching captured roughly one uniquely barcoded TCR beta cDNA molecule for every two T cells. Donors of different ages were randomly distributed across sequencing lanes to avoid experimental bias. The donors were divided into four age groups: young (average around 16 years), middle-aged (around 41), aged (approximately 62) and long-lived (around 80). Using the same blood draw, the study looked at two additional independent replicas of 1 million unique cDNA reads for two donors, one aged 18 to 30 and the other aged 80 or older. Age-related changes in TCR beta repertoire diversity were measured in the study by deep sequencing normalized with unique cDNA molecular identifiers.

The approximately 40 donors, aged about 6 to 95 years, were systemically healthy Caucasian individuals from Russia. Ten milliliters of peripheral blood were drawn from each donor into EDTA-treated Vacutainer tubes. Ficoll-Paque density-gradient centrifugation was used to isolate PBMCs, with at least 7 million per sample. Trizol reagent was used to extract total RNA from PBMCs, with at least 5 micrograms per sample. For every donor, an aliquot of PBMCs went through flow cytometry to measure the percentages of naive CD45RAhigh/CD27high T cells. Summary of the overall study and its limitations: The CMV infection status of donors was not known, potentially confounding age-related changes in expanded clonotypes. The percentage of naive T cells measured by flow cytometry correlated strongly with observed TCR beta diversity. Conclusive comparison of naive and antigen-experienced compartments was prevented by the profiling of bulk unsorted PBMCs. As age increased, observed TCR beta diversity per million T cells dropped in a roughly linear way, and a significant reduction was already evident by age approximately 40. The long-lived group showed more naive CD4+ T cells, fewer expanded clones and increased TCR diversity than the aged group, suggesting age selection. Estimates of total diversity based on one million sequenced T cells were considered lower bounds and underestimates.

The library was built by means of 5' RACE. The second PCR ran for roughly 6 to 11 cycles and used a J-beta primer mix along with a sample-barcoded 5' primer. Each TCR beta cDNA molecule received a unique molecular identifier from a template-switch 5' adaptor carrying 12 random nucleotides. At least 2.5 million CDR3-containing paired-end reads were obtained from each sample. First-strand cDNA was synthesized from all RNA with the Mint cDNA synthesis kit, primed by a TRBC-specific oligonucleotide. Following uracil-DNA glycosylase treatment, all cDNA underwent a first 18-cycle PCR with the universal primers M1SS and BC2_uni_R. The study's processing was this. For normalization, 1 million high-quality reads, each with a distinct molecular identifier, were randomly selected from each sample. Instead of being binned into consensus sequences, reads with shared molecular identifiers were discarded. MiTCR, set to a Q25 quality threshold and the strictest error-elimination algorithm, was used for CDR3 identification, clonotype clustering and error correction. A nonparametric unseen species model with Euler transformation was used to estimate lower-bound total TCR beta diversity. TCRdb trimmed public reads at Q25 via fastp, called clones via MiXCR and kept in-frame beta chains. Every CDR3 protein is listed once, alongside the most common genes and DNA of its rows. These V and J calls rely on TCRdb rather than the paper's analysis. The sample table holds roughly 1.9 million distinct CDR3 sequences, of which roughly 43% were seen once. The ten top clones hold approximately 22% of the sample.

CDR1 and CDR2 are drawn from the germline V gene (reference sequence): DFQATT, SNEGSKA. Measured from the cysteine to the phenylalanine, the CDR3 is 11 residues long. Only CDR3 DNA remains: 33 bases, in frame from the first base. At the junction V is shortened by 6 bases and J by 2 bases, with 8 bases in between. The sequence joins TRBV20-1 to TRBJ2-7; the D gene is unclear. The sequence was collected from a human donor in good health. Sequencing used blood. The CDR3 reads CSAPGPYEQYF. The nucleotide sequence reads TGCAGTGCACCAGGCCCCTACGAGCAGTACTTC.